This is a list of T cell receptor beta chains from one sample in a study of naive and memory T cell subsets. TCRdb reanalysed the UMI-ligation and nested PCR reads using MiXCR and keeps one entry per CDR3 protein. The sample includes 150,000 or so distinct CDR3 sequences, roughly 23% of them seen just once. The material sequenced was naive CD4+ T cells from blood. The receptor source for this set is a human donor in good health. Each CDR3 is given with its conserved first and last residue. The D gene is left open where the match is weak. The size of a clone is reported for some rows only, either as once, few or many, or as a class for expanded clones.

many TRBJ2-1 TRBV28 16 - TGTGCCAGCAGTTCGAGAGAGGGGGGCTCCTACAATGAGCAGTTCTTC CASSSREGGSYNEQFF
few TRBJ2-7 TRBV9 16 TRBD1 TGTGCCAGCAGCGTAAGCCAAGGACAGGGCGCCTACGAGCAGTACTTC CASSVSQGQGAYEQYF
once TRBJ2-1 TRBV9 15 TRBD2 TGTGCCAGCAGCGTAGGACTAGCGGTAGACAATGAGCAGTTCTTC CASSVGLAVDNEQFF
- TRBJ2-4 TRBV28 16 - TGTGCCAGCAGTTCAGGAGGGGCTCTTGGCAAAAACATTCAGTACTTC CASSSGGALGKNIQYF
- TRBJ1-5 TRBV4-1 14 - TGCGCCAGCAGCCAAGCGGCAAGCAATCAGCCCCAGCATTTT CASSQAASNQPQHF
- TRBJ2-7 TRBV7-2 19 TRBD2 TGTGCCAGCAGCAAATTAGCCCAAAGGACTAGCGGGAGGGCTGGGGAGCAGTACTTC CASSKLAQRTSGRAGEQYF
many TRBJ2-2 TRBV7-3 15 - TGTGCCAGCAGCTTGGGACCGTCGAGGACCGGGGAGCTGTTTTTT CASSLGPSRTGELFF
few TRBJ2-2 TRBV29-1 13 - TGCAGCGTTCGAAGTGGCGGCACCGGGGAGCTGTTTTTT CSVRSGGTGELFF
- TRBJ1-1 TRBV6-2/TRBV6-3 12 - TGTGCCAGCACCCCGCGCGGGGCTGAAGCTTTCTTT CASTPRGAEAFF
few TRBJ1-1 TRBV20-1 14 TRBD1 TGCAGTGCTAGATCGGGGACAGGGAACACTGAAGCTTTCTTT CSARSGTGNTEAFF
few TRBJ2-1 TRBV29-1 13 - TGCAGCGTTGAAGGAATAGGGCGCAATGAGCAGTTCTTC CSVEGIGRNEQFF
- TRBJ2-7 TRBV4-3 17 TRBD1 TGCGCCAGCAGCCTGAACTACCGGGACAGGGTATTAGACGAGCAGTACTTC CASSLNYRDRVLDEQYF
many TRBJ2-2 TRBV4-2 16 TRBD2 TGTGCCAGCAGTGGACTAGCGGGTACGAACACCGGGGAGCTGTTTTTT CASSGLAGTNTGELFF
few TRBJ1-1 TRBV30 14 - TGTGCCTGGAGTGTACTGGCAGGACGCACTGAAGCTTTCTTT CAWSVLAGRTEAFF
- TRBJ2-1 TRBV4-1 14 TRBD1 TGCGCCAGCAGCCACAAACGACAGGGTAATGAGCAGTTCTTC CASSHKRQGNEQFF